This T cell receptor beta chain was identified during a study of blood T cell repertoires in COVID-19. Produced via immunoSEQ multiplex PCR; TCRdb's table is partial and in-frame only. The data contain around 54,000 clones, 70% to 80% of them seen just once; the ten biggest clones take up about 5.8%. This CDR3 spans 13 amino acids. Germline CDR1 reads GTSNPN; CDR2 reads SVGIG (reference sequence). The V end was cut by 5 bases, the J end by 2 bases, with 10 bases between. The sample was PBMCs or T cells enriched from blood (not recorded which). This clonotype was obtained from a woman in her fifties or sixties with acute COVID-19. The V gene is TRBV30, the J gene TRBJ1-5, with D possibly TRBD1 on 6 matching bases. CDR3 residues: CAWARQGNQPQHF. The CDR3 region has the DNA TGTGCCTGGGCCCGACAGGGCAATCAGCCCCAGCATTTT.